A single TCR beta chain is shown here with its context. Its target is not known. The source of the sample is a study of blood T cells in healthy people across ages. Study as a whole: Per every two T cells, about one barcoded beta molecule was captured by template switching. Findings and limits, study-wide: Significant beta diversity loss was already apparent by age approximately 40, declining roughly linearly. Higher diversity, along with more naive CD4+ cells, distinguished long-lived donors from aged donors.

The second PCR ran about 6 to 11 cycles with a sample-barcoded 5' primer and J-beta primers. The template-switch adaptor, which had 12 random nucleotides, put a tag on each cDNA molecule. MiXCR, run by TCRdb on the 5' RACE reads, gives a single entry per CDR3 protein. Of about a million distinct CDR3 sequences detected, just over 50% appear once; the ten largest clones hold about 21%. The CDR3 consists of 16 residues. The V end lost 3 bases, the J end lost 2 bases, and 15 bases lay between the germline ends. CDR1 and CDR2 from the germline V gene are PRHDT and FYEKMQ (reference sequence). Sequencing was carried out using blood. V and J are TRBV13 and TRBJ2-3, with D possibly being TRBD2 (5 bases). This TCR was recovered from a woman aged 60-75 years in good health. The CDR3 DNA sequence: TGTGCCAGCAGCTTCGTCGAGGGAGATAACACAGATACGCAGTATTTT. It codes for CASSFVEGDNTDTQYF.